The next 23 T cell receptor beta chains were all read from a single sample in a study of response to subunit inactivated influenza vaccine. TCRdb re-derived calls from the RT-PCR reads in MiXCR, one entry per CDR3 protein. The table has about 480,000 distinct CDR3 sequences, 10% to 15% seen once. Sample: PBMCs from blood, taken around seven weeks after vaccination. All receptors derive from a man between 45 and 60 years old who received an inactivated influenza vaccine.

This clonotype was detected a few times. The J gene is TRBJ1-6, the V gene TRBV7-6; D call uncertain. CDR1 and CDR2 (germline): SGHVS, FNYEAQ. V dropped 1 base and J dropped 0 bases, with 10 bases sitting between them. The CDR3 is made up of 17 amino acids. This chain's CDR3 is CASSLGEVSSYNSPLHF. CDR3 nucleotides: TGTGCCAGCAGCTTAGGGGAGGTTAGCTCCTATAATTCACCCCTCCACTTT. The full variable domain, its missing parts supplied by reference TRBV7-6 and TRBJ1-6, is GAGVSQSPRYKVTKRGQDVALRCDPISGHVSLYWYRQALGQGPEFLTYFNYEAQQDKSGLPNDRFSAERPEGSISTLTIQRTEQRDSAMYRCASSLGEVSSYNSPLHFGNGTRLTVT.

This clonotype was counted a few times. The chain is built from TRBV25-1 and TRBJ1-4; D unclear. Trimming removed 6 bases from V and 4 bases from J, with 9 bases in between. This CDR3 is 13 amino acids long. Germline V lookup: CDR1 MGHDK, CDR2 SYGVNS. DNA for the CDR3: TGTGCCAGCAGACAAGATCATAATGAAAAACTGTTTTTT. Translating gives CASRQDHNEKLFF.

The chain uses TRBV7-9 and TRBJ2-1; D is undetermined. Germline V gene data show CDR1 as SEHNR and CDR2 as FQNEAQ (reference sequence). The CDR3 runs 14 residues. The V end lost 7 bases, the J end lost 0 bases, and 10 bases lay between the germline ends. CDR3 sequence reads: CASTRTDSYNEQFF. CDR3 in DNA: TGTGCCAGCACACGGACGGACTCCTACAATGAGCAGTTCTTC.

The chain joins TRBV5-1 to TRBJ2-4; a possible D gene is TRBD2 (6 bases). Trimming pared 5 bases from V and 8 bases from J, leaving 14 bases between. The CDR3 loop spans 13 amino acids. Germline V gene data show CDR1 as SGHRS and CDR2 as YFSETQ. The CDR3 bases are TGCGCCAGCAGTCCCCGGGGGTGGGACATTCAGTACTTC. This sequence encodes CASSPRGWDIQYF.

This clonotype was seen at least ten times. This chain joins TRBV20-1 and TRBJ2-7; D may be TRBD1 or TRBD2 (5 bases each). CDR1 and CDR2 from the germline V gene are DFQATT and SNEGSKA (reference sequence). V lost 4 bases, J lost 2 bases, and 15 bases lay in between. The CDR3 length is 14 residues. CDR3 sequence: CSAIWGRLTYEQYF. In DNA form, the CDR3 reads TGCAGTGCTATCTGGGGACGTCTAACCTACGAGCAGTACTTC.

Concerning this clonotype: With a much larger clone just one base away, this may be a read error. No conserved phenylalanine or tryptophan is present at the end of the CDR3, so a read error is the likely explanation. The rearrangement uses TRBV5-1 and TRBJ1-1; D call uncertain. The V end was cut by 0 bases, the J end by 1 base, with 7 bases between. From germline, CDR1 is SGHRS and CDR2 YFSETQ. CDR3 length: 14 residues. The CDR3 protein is CASSLDPGNTEAFL. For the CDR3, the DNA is TGCGCCAGCAGCTTGGATCCAGGGAACACTGAAGCTTTCCTT.

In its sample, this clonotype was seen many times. The CDR3 region is CASSPHTGREELFF. The CDR3 DNA reads TGTGCCAGCAGCCCCCATACGGGGCGGGAAGAGCTGTTTTTT. The chain has TRBV7-9 and TRBJ2-2, with D tentatively TRBD2 (6 bases). This CDR3 contains 14 residues. Germline V gene lookup returns CDR1 SEHNR and CDR2 FQNEAQ (reference sequence). Trimming took off 5 bases at V and 11 bases at J, with 18 bases between the two ends.

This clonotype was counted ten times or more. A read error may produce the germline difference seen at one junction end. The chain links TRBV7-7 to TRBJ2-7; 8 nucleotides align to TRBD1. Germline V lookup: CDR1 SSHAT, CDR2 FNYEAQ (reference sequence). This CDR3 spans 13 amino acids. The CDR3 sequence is CASSLDRGHEQYF. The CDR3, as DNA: TGTGCTAGCAGCTTAGACAGGGGCCACGAGCAGTACTTC.

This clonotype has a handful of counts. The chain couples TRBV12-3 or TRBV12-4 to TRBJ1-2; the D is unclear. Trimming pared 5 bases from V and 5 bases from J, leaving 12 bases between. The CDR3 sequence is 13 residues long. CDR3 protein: CASSPSSIYGYTF. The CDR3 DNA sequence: TGTGCCAGCAGTCCGAGCAGTATTTATGGCTACACCTTC.

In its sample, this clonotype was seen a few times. CDR3: CSAWDREEFF. The CDR3 DNA sequence: TGCAGTGCATGGGACAGGGAGGAGTTCTTC. The V call is TRBV20-1, the J call TRBJ2-1; 9 bases align to TRBD1. The germline V gene has CDR1 DFQATT and CDR2 SNEGSKA (reference sequence). CDR3 length equals 10 residues. V dropped 6 bases and J dropped 14; count of bases not matched to a gene: 5.

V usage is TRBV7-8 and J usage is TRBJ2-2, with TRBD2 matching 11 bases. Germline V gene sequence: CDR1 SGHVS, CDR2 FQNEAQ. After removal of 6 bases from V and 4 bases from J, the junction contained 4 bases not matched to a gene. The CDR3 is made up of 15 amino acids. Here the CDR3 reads CASRRLAGFTGELFF. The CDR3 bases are TGTGCCAGCAGACGACTAGCGGGGTTCACCGGGGAGCTGTTTTTT.

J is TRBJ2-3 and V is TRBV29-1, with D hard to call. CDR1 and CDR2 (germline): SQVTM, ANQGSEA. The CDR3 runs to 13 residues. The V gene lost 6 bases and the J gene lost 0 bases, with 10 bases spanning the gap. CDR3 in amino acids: CSVARSSTDTQYF. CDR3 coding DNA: TGCAGCGTAGCCCGCTCTAGCACAGATACGCAGTATTTT.

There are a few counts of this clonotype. The DNA of the CDR3 is TGCAGTGCTAGAGATCCTAGACTAGCCGACAAAAACATTCAGTACTTC. This encodes CSARDPRLADKNIQYF. The chain is built from TRBV20-1 and TRBJ2-4, with 7 bases identical to TRBD2. V shed 0 bases and J 3 bases; nucleotides not matched to a gene: 8. The CDR3 loop spans 16 amino acids. In germline, CDR1 is DFQATT, CDR2 SNEGSKA (reference sequence).

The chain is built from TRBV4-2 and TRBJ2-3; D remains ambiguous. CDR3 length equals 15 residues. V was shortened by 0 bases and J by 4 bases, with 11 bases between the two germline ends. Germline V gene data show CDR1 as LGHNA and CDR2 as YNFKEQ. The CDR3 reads CASSQDSGMADTQYF. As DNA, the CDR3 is TGTGCCAGCAGCCAAGATTCCGGTATGGCAGATACGCAGTATTTT.

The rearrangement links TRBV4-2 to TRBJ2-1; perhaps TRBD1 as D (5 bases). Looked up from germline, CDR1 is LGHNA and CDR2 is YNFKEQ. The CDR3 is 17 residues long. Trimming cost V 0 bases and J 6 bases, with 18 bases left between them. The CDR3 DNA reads TGTGCCAGCAGCCAAGAAGGATTCCAGACAGAGTTCAATGAGCAGTTCTTC. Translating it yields CASSQEGFQTEFNEQFF.

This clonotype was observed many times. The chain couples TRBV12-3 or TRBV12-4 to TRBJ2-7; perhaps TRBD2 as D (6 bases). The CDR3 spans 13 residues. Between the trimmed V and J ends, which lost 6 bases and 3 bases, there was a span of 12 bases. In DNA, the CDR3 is TGTGCCAGCAGAACAAGCGGGTACTACGAGCAGTACTTC. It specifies CASRTSGYYEQYF.

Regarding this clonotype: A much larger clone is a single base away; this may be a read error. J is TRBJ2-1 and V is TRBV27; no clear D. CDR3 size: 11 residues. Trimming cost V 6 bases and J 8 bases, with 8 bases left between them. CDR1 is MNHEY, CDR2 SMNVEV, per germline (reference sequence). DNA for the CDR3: TGTGCCAGCAGCTTTGCCGATGAGCAGTTCTTC. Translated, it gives CASSFADEQFF.

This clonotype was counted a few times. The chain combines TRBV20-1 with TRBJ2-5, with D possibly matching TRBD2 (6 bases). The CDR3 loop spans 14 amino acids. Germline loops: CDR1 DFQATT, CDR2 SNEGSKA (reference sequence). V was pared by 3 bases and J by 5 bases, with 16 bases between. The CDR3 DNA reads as TGCAGTGCTAGGATAGCCGGGAGTGTGGAGACCCAGTACTTC. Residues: CSARIAGSVETQYF.

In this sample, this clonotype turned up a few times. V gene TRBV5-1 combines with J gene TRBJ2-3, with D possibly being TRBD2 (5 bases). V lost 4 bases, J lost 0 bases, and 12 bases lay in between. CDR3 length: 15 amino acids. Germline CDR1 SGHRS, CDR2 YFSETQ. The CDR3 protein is CASSPFGVSTDTQYF. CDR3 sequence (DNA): TGCGCCAGCAGCCCCTTCGGGGTCAGCACAGATACGCAGTATTTT. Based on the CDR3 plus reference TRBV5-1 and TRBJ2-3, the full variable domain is KAGVTQTPRYLIKTRGQQVTLSCSPISGHRSVSWYQQTPGQGLQFLFEYFSETQRNKGNFPGRFSGRQFSNSRSEMNVSTLELGDSALYLCASSPFGVSTDTQYFGPGTRLTVL.

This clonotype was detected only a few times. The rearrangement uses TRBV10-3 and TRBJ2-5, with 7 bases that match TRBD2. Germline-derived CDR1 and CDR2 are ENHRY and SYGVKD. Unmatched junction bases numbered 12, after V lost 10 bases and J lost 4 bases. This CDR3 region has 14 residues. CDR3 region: CATGDRGRGETQYF. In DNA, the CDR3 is TGTGCCACCGGGGACCGGGGGAGGGGAGAGACCCAGTACTTC.

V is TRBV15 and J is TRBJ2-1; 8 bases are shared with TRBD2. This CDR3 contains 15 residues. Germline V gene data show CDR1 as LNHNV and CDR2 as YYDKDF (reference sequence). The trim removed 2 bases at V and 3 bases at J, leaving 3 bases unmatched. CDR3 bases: TGTGCCACCAGCAGATCCGCGGGGGGCTACAATGAGCAGTTCTTC. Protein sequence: CATSRSAGGYNEQFF.

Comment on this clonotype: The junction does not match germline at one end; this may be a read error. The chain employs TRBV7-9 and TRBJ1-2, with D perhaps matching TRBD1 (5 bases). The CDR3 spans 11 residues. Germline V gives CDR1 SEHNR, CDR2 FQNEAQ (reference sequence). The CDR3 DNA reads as TGTGCCAGAAGCTCCGACGACAGTTACACCTTC. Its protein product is CARSSDDSYTF. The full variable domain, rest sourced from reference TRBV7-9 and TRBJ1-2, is DTGVSQNPRHKITKRGQNVTFRCDPISEHNRLYWYRQTLGQGPEFLTYFQNEAQLEKSRLLSDRFSAERPKGSFSTLEIQRTEQGDSAMYLCARSSDDSYTFGSGTRLTVV.

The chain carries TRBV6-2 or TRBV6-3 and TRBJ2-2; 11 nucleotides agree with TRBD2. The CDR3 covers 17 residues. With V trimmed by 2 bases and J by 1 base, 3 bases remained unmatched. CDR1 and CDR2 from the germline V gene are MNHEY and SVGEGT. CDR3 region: CASSYRLAGLNTGELFF. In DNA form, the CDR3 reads TGTGCCAGCAGTTACAGACTAGCGGGGCTGAACACCGGGGAGCTGTTTTTT.